Given below is one T cell receptor beta chain in context. Some clones are missing from TCRdb's copy, which holds only in-frame ones; the method was immunoSEQ multiplex PCR. The sample holds about 9,000 clones, roughly 87% seen once. The sample originates from a study of T cell clonotyping in hematopoietic cell transplantation. The CDR3 has 20 residues. Sample time point: recipient sample about 28 days before transplant, after cytoreduction. The sequencing used peripheral blood mononuclear cells, collected before stem cell transplant. This sequence was found in an older woman with acute myeloid leukemia. Some clones in this sample may be carry-over from other donors' samples. This chain joins TRBV7-5 and TRBJ1-2; no DNA check was done on the table's D call, TRBD1. TRBV7-5 corresponds to a pseudogene. The CDR3 sequence: CASRQTLRWAETYSNYGYTF. CDR3 nucleotide sequence: TGTGCCAGCAGACAGACTCTTAGGTGGGCAGAGACTTACTCTAACTATGGCTACACCTTC.